This T cell receptor beta chain was retrieved from a study of blood T cell repertoires in COVID-19. Recovered status applied to Cohort 3 donors who had two consecutive negative PCRs. It also applied to those with clearance or with symptom resolution. Germline values: CDR1 KGHSH, CDR2 LQKENI. CDR3 length equals 18 residues. V gave up 1 base and J gave up 2 bases, with 15 bases separating them. How the authors handled the data: The assay estimated nucleated cells by amplifying reference gene primers. Repertoires were generated with immunoSEQ multiplex PCR, while TCRdb's copy carries only in-frame clones and drops some. V and J calls and clone size are given by that table; D and trimming were obtained from the DNA. This sample yields some 350,000 clones, of which over 75% are seen a single time; 2.5% to 3% belongs to the top ten.

This chain uses TRBV18 with TRBJ2-6; D perhaps matches TRBD1 (5 bases). The origin of this receptor is a woman younger than 45 who had recovered from COVID-19. Source material: PBMCs or T cells enriched from blood (not recorded which). CDR3 amino acids: CASSPRQGSVPGANVLTF. CDR3 DNA sequence: TGTGCCAGCTCACCACGCCAGGGCTCAGTCCCTGGGGCCAACGTCCTGACTTTC.